The sequence of this TCR beta chain was determined in a study of PD-1 blockade in classical Hodgkin lymphoma. Across the whole study: Patients were infused with nivolumab 3 mg/kg every 2 weeks. Study-wide results and limits: Significantly greater TCR diversity emerged by C4D1 in CD4+ cells but not CD8+ cells. Complete responders started with a diversity level that resembled newly diagnosed patients at baseline.

A remark on this clone: The antigen is unknown.

Autologous stem cell transplantation was followed by relapse in every patient, and brentuximab vedotin exposure varied. Best responses included complete response and partial response; otherwise, the best response was progressive disease. TCRdb keeps only in-frame clones here, not all; method: immunoSEQ multiplex PCR. In the table there are fewer than 20,000 clones, approximately 72% of which are singletons. The receptor's source is a human donor with classical Hodgkin lymphoma. The sample in question was peripheral blood mononuclear cells (PBMCs), obtained at baseline.

The CDR3: CASSFSGGPSPLHF. CDR3 sequence (DNA): TGTGCCAGCAGCTTTTCAGGGGGCCCTTCACCCCTCCACTTT. This chain uses TRBV5-6 with TRBJ1-6; 8 bases agree with TRBD1. The germline CDR1 and CDR2 sequences are SGHDT and YYEEEE. V lost 2 bases to trimming and J lost 9 bases; unmatched junction nucleotides: 4. This CDR3 has 14 amino acids.